The rows below give T cell receptor beta chains drawn from one sample of a study of a mutant IDH1 vaccine in newly diagnosed glioma. Sequenced by immunoSEQ multiplex PCR; TCRdb stores in-frame clones only, minus some. The top ten hold about 5.9% of the sample, which has more than 10,000 clones, roughly 87% seen once. No antigen has been identified for these receptors. The source material was PBMCs, sampled from a glioma patient whose treatment included an IDH1 peptide vaccine. These receptors all come from a woman aged 40 to 50 with glioma. Some clones in this sample may be carry-over from other donors' samples. Both conserved end residues are part of each CDR3. The D gene is left open where the match is weak. Where a row states a size, it is once, few, many or the class of an expanded clone; other rows omit it.

NA	TRBJ1-1	NA	TRBV29-1	TGCAGCGGCGGACAGATGAACACTGAAGCTTTCTTT	CSGGQMNTEAFF
NA	TRBJ2-3	TRBD2	TRBV15	TGTGCCACCAGCAGAGATGGGACTAGCGGGACTAGCACAGATACGCAGTATTTT	CATSRDGTSGTSTDTQYF
once	TRBJ1-2	TRBD1	TRBV2	TGTGCCAGCAATGAATTAGTTTCGACAGGGATGGACGGCTACACCTTC	CASNELVSTGMDGYTF
NA	TRBJ2-1	TRBD1	TRBV7-2	TGTGCCAGCAGCTTGGACAGGGGTAGTTACAATGAGCAGTTCTTC	CASSLDRGSYNEQFF
NA	TRBJ2-2	NA	TRBV7-9	TGTGCCAGCAGCTTAGACGGGACAGGGGAGCTGTTTTTT	CASSLDGTGELFF
NA	TRBJ1-4	NA	TRBV15	TGTGCCACCAGCACCGGGGGTACAGGGAGGCACGAAAAACTGTTTTTT	CATSTGGTGRHEKLFF
NA	TRBJ2-7	NA	TRBV2	TGTGCCAGCAAGCCTGTATCTAGCGAGAGGTTCTACGAGCAGTACTTC	CASKPVSSERFYEQYF
NA	TRBJ2-5	NA	TRBV28	TGTGCCAGCAGTTTAATTGAGACCCAGTACTTC	CASSLIETQYF
NA	TRBJ1-2	NA	TRBV25-1	TGTGCCAGCAGTGACGAGACTAATGGATGGAACTATGGCTACACCTTC	CASSDETNGWNYGYTF
NA	TRBJ1-5	NA	TRBV15	TGTGCCACCAGCAGAGAGGGGCAGGGCAATCAGCCCCAGCATTTT	CATSREGQGNQPQHF
NA	TRBJ2-6	NA	TRBV27	TGTGCCAGCAAGACAGCCTCGAAGGGGGCCAACGTCCTGACTTTC	CASKTASKGANVLTF
NA	TRBJ1-4	NA	TRBV9	TGTGCCAGCAGCGTTGACGGATATAATGAAAAACTGTTTTTT	CASSVDGYNEKLFF
NA	TRBJ2-7	TRBD1	TRBV4-1	TGCGCCAGCAGCCATCGGCCGACAGGGGGCCACGAGCAGTACTTC	CASSHRPTGGHEQYF
NA	TRBJ1-2	NA	TRBV6-5	TGTGCCAGCAGTTATTCTGGCAGGCAAACAAGGAATGGCTACACCTTC	CASSYSGRQTRNGYTF
NA	TRBJ1-3	NA	TRBV7-9	TGTGCCAGCAGCTCCAGGGAAAGGGCTTCAAATCGAAACACCATATATTTT	CASSSRERASNRNTIYF
NA	TRBJ2-2	NA	TRBV30	TGTGCCTGGAGTGTAACCTTCACCGGGGAGCTGTTTTTT	CAWSVTFTGELFF
NA	TRBJ2-7	NA	TRBV5-6	TGTGCCAGCAGCTTGGAAGGGAGCCGCGGGAACCACGAGCAGTACTTC	CASSLEGSRGNHEQYF
few	TRBJ1-1	NA	TRBV18	TGTGCCAGCTCAGCGGACAATATGAACACTGAAGCTTTCTTT	CASSADNMNTEAFF
NA	TRBJ2-1	NA	TRBV2	TGTGCCAGCAGCCTGGACACGACCCACAATGAGCAGTTCTTC	CASSLDTTHNEQFF
NA	TRBJ2-3	TRBD1	TRBV5-1	TGCGCCAGCAGCTTGGGGGGACAGGGGCTTGTAACAGATACGCAGTATTTT	CASSLGGQGLVTDTQYF
NA	TRBJ2-5	NA	TRBV5-4	TGTGCCAGCAGCTTCGGGGTAGAGACCCAGTACTTC	CASSFGVETQYF
NA	TRBJ2-1	NA	TRBV6-4	TGTGCCAGCAGTGATGAGGGTGGGAGTTCCCCGGAGCAGTTCTTC	CASSDEGGSSPEQFF
NA	TRBJ2-7	NA	TRBV6-5	TGTGCCAGCAGGGATCGACCCTCCTACGAGCAGTACTTC	CASRDRPSYEQYF
NA	TRBJ1-1	NA	TRBV11-2	TGTGCCAGCAGCTTGATGGGGGGGAGGGCGGAAGCTTTCTTT	CASSLMGGRAEAFF
NA	TRBJ2-2	NA	TRBV7-9	TGTGCCAGCAGCTTAGCTCCTATGGGAACCGGGGAGCTGTTTTTT	CASSLAPMGTGELFF